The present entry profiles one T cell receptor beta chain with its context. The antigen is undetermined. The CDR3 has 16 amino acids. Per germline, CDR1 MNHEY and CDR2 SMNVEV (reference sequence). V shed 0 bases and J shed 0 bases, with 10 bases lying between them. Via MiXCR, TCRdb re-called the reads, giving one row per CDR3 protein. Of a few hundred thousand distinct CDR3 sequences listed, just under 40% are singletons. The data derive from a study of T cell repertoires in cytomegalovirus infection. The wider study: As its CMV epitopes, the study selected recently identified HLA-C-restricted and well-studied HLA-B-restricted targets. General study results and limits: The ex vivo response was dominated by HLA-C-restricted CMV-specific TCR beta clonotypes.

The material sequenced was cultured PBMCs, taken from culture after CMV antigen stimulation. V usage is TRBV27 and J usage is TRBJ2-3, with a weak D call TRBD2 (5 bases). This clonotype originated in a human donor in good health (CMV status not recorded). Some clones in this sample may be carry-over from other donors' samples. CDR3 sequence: CASSLSGAASTDTQYF. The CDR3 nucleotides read TGTGCCAGCAGTTTATCCGGAGCGGCTAGCACAGATACGCAGTATTTT.